This entry lists 24 T cell receptor beta chains sequenced from one sample in a study of blood T cells in healthy people across ages. Alongside a J-beta primer mix, a sample-barcoded 5' primer served in a second PCR lasting roughly 7 to 11 cycles. Via MiXCR, TCRdb re-called the 5' RACE reads, giving one row per CDR3 protein. The sample contains about 1.4 million distinct CDR3 sequences, around 59% of which appear only once. Sequencing was carried out using blood. These receptors all stem from a young man in good health.

This chain links TRBV2 with TRBJ2-6; D is unclear. The CDR3 covers 14 residues. V was pared by 7 bases and J by 4 bases, with 11 bases between. The germline gives CDR1 SNHLY, CDR2 FYNNEI. The CDR3 nucleotides are TGTGCCAGCACCGTGGACCCCGGGGCCAACGTCCTGACTTTC. Encoded protein: CASTVDPGANVLTF. Full variable domain (missing parts from reference TRBV2 and TRBJ2-6): EPEVTQTPSHQVTQMGQEVILRCVPISNHLYFYWYRQILGQKVEFLVSFYNNEISEKSEIFDDQFSVERPDGSNFTLKIRSTKLEDSAMYFCASTVDPGANVLTFGAGSRLTVL.

This sequence joins TRBV29-1 and TRBJ1-2; D call uncertain. The germline V gene encodes CDR1 SQVTM and CDR2 ANQGSEA. Trimming cost V 3 bases and J 7 bases, with 6 bases left between them. The CDR3 totals 10 residues. The CDR3 DNA follows: TGCAGCGTTGATCTGCGTGGCTACACCTTC. Its protein product is CSVDLRGYTF.

J is TRBJ2-7 and V is TRBV6-2 or TRBV6-3, with 7 bases lining up with TRBD2. CDR1 is MNHEY, CDR2 SVGEGT, per germline. After removal of 5 bases from V and 2 bases from J, the junction contained 9 bases not matched to a gene. This CDR3 has 15 residues. The DNA for the CDR3 is TGTGCCAGCAGTAACCCTAGCGGACTTGCCTACGAGCAGTACTTC. It translates to CASSNPSGLAYEQYF.

This chain uses TRBV7-8 with TRBJ2-1, with 7 bases that match TRBD2. The CDR3 contains 17 residues. CDR1 is SGHVS, CDR2 FQNEAQ, per germline. V lost 2 bases and J lost 6; bases outside the gene matches: 13. As DNA, the CDR3 is TGTGCCAGCAGCTTACCATCCCCGGGCGGGAGAGGCAATGAGCAGTTCTTC. Its protein product is CASSLPSPGGRGNEQFF.

This chain joins TRBV20-1 and TRBJ1-1, with unresolved D. Trimming shortened V by 3 bases and J by 4 bases, and 9 bases separated the two germline ends. Germline values: CDR1 DFQATT, CDR2 SNEGSKA (reference sequence). This CDR3 has 12 residues. The CDR3 sequence: CSASQEGTEAFF. The DNA of the CDR3 is TGCAGTGCTAGCCAGGAGGGCACTGAAGCTTTCTTT.

The CDR3 nucleotides are TGTGCCAGCAACATACAGGAGAACACTGAAGCTTTCTTT. This sequence encodes CASNIQENTEAFF. The chain uses TRBV7-9 and TRBJ1-1; D possibly corresponds to TRBD1 (5 bases). The V end was cut by 7 bases, the J end by 1 base, with 10 bases between. CDR3 size: 13 residues. Germline CDR1 reads SEHNR; CDR2 reads FQNEAQ (reference sequence).

The rearrangement links TRBV12-5 to TRBJ2-2; D ambiguous. The V gene lost 3 bases and the J gene lost 5 bases, with 1 base spanning the gap. This CDR3 contains 11 residues. CDR1 is LGHNT and CDR2 is FRNRAP in the germline V gene. The CDR3 DNA reads TGTGCTAGTGGTTTAACCGGGGAGCTGTTTTTT. Its protein is CASGLTGELFF.

The chain employs TRBV7-8 and TRBJ1-2; D ambiguous. The V gene lost 2 bases and the J gene lost 4 bases, with 11 bases spanning the gap. CDR1 is SGHVS, CDR2 FQNEAQ, per germline. CDR3 length equals 14 residues. CDR3 region: CASSLLGNPYGYTF. The CDR3 region has the DNA TGTGCCAGCAGCTTACTGGGGAACCCCTATGGCTACACCTTC.

The rearrangement joins TRBV6-2 or TRBV6-3 to TRBJ2-1; a possible D gene is TRBD1 (5 bases). Between the trimmed V and J ends, which lost 10 bases and 3 bases, there was a span of 16 bases. CDR1 and CDR2 (germline): MNHEY, SVGEGT. The CDR3 runs to 14 residues. CDR3 amino acids: CATSAQGFYNEQFF. CDR3 nucleotide sequence: TGTGCCACCTCGGCTCAGGGTTTCTACAATGAGCAGTTCTTC.

The chain has TRBV20-1 and TRBJ2-7; D is unclear. The V and J ends lost 1 base and 3 bases respectively, with 13 bases between them. The V gene's germline CDR1 is DFQATT and CDR2 SNEGSKA (reference sequence). The CDR3 spans 14 residues. CDR3 DNA sequence: TGCAGTGCTAGAGGGGTCCGGCTGAACTACGAGCAGTACTTC. Protein product: CSARGVRLNYEQYF.

CDR3 in DNA: TGTGCCAGCAGCGGCGCTAGGGTTTTACAAGAGACCCAGTACTTC. Protein product: CASSGARVLQETQYF. The chain combines TRBV3-1 with TRBJ2-5, with no clear D. CDR1 LGHDT and CDR2 YNNKEL come from the germline V gene (reference sequence). The CDR3 spans 15 residues. Trimming shortened V by 5 bases and J by 2 bases, and 15 bases separated the two germline ends.

The chain joins TRBV10-2 to TRBJ1-4; D is perhaps TRBD1 (5 bases). V lost 3 bases, J lost 8 bases, and 13 bases lay in between. CDR1 is WSHSY and CDR2 is SAAADI in the germline V gene. The CDR3 consists of 14 residues. CDR3: CASSDPGGGEKLFF. In nucleotides, the CDR3 is TGCGCCAGCAGTGACCCGGGGGGAGGAGAAAAACTGTTTTTT.

The table lists this clonotype with many counts. The genes are TRBV29-1 and TRBJ2-7; 10 bases fit TRBD2. There are 15 residues in the CDR3. V lost 0 bases to trimming and J lost 6 bases; unmatched junction nucleotides: 8. Germline V gene lookup returns CDR1 SQVTM and CDR2 ANQGSEA. DNA of the CDR3: TGCAGCGTTGAAGATGGAGCTAGCGGGGGTGGCGAGCAGTACTTC. It encodes CSVEDGASGGGEQYF.

The table lists this clonotype with a few counts. The chain is built from TRBV7-9 and TRBJ2-1, with 10 bases aligning to TRBD2. Per the germline V gene, CDR1 is SEHNR and CDR2 is FQNEAQ (reference sequence). V lost 5 bases and J lost 5; bases outside the gene matches: 12. The CDR3 is 17 residues long. Here the CDR3 DNA reads TGTGCCAGCAGCCCACCCCCTCCTAGCGGGAGTAACAATGAGCAGTTCTTC. This codes for CASSPPPPSGSNNEQFF.

This chain links TRBV7-2 with TRBJ2-1, with D perhaps matching TRBD2 (7 bases). From germline, CDR1 is SGHTA and CDR2 FQGNSA. Trimming pared 2 bases from V and 5 bases from J, leaving 19 bases between. The CDR3 runs 17 residues. The CDR3 nucleotides read TGTGCCAGCAGCTTAAGTTCGGGGGGCTACACCAACAATGAGCAGTTCTTC. The encoded protein is CASSLSSGGYTNNEQFF.

The V and J genes are TRBV6-6 and TRBJ1-2; D not resolved. Between the trimmed V and J ends, which lost 6 bases and 8 bases, there was a span of 13 bases. Germline values: CDR1 MNHNY, CDR2 SVGAGI (reference sequence). The CDR3 loop spans 12 amino acids. Here the CDR3 DNA reads TGTGCCAGCAGGGCCTTCCAGGACGGCTACACCTTC. Translation gives CASRAFQDGYTF.

This clonotype was counted only a few times. This chain links TRBV13 with TRBJ1-4; weak D call: TRBD1 (6 bases). Germline V gene sequence: CDR1 PRHDT, CDR2 FYEKMQ (reference sequence). The CDR3 totals 14 residues. Trimming pared 8 bases from V and 8 bases from J, leaving 18 bases between. The CDR3 protein is CASRRGGAGEKLFF. The CDR3 DNA follows: TGTGCCAGCCGGCGGGGGGGGGCAGGCGAAAAACTGTTTTTT. The full variable domain, rest sourced from reference TRBV13 and TRBJ1-4, is AAGVIQSPRHLIKEKRETATLKCYPIPRHDTVYWYQQGPGQDPQFLISFYEKMQSDKGSIPDRFSAQQFSDYHSELNMSSLELGDSALYFCASRRGGAGEKLFFGSGTQLSVL.

The chain is built from TRBV6-5 and TRBJ2-7; weak D call: TRBD1 (5 bases). Germline V CDR1 and CDR2: MNHEY, SVGAGI. This CDR3 contains 13 residues. V lost 5 bases to trimming and J lost 4 bases, with 12 bases between them. CDR3 region: CASSRGPKYEQYF. The CDR3 coding sequence is TGTGCCAGCAGTAGGGGCCCCAAATACGAGCAGTACTTC.

V gene TRBV12-3 or TRBV12-4 combines with J gene TRBJ2-7; the D is unclear. V was cut by 6 bases and J by 6 bases, with 12 bases left in between. The CDR3 has 12 amino acids. The CDR3 region has the DNA TGTGCCAGCAGGAGTCTCGGTTCCGAGCAGTACTTC. It translates to CASRSLGSEQYF.

V and J are TRBV5-1 and TRBJ2-1; the D is unclear. The CDR3 is made up of 12 amino acids. V gave up 4 bases and J gave up 5 bases, with 7 bases separating them. Germline values: CDR1 SGHRS, CDR2 YFSETQ. The CDR3 DNA reads as TGCGCCAGCAGCGGCGTAAACAATGAGCAGTTCTTC. Translating gives CASSGVNNEQFF.

V gene TRBV7-6 combines with J gene TRBJ1-5; 7 nucleotides match TRBD1. V shed 2 bases and J 4 bases; nucleotides not matched to a gene: 8. The CDR3 is 16 residues long. Germline-derived CDR1 and CDR2 are SGHVS and FNYEAQ. The DNA for the CDR3 is TGTGCCAGCAGCTTATACCCACGGGACAGTAATCAGCCCCAGCATTTT. It encodes CASSLYPRDSNQPQHF.

The chain carries TRBV10-3 and TRBJ1-5, with D possibly being TRBD1 (5 bases). Trimming removed 8 bases at V and 2 bases at J, with 16 bases between. Germline CDR1 is ENHRY and CDR2 is SYGVKD. The CDR3 contains 15 residues. CDR3 bases: TGTGCCATCGGGGGGGGAGGGAAGGGCAATCAGCCCCAGCATTTT. Residues: CAIGGGGKGNQPQHF.

The chain links TRBV4-1 to TRBJ2-5; unclear D gene. The germline CDR1 and CDR2 sequences are MGHRA and YSYEKL. The CDR3 is 14 amino acids. Trimming removed 1 base at V and 5 bases at J, with 11 bases between. As DNA, the CDR3 is TGCGCCAGCAGCCAAGCATCTAACCCGGAGACCCAGTACTTC. It codes for CASSQASNPETQYF.

The V call is TRBV7-6, the J call TRBJ2-5, with D tentatively TRBD1 (5 bases). Germline V gene lookup returns CDR1 SGHVS and CDR2 FNYEAQ. Trimming removed 3 bases at V and 1 base at J, with 9 bases between. The CDR3 is made up of 14 amino acids. The CDR3: CASSFTDSQETQYF. The CDR3 DNA is TGTGCCAGCAGCTTTACCGACAGCCAAGAGACCCAGTACTTC.